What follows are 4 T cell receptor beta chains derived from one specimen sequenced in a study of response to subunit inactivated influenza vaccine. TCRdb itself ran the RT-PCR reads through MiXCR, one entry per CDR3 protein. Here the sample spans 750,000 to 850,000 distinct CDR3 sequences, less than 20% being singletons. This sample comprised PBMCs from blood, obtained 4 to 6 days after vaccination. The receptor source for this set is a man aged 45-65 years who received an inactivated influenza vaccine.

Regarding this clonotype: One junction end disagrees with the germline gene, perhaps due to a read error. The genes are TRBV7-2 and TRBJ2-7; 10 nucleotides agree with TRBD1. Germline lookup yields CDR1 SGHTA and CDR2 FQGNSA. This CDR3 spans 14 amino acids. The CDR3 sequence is CASSLGQGIYEQHF. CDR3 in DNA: TGTGCCAGCAGCCTGGGACAGGGGATCTACGAGCAGCACTTC. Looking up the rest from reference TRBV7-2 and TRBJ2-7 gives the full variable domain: GAGVSQSPSNKVTEKGKDVELRCDPISGHTALYWYRQSLGQGLEFLIYFQGNSAPDKSGLPSDRFSAERTGGSVSTLTIQRTQQEDSAVYLCASSLGQGIYEQHFGPGTRLTVT.

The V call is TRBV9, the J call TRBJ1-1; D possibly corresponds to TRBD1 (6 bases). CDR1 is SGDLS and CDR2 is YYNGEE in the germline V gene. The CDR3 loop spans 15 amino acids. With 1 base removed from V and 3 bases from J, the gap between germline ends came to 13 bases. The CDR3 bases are TGTGCCAGCAGCGTATGGCAGGGGACGGACACTGAAGCTTTCTTT. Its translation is CASSVWQGTDTEAFF.

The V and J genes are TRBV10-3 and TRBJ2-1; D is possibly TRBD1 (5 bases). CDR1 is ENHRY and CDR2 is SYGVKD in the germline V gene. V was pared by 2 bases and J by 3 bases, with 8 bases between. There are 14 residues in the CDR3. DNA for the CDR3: TGTGCCATCAGTGAGGACAGAGACTACAATGAGCAGTTCTTC. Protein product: CAISEDRDYNEQFF.

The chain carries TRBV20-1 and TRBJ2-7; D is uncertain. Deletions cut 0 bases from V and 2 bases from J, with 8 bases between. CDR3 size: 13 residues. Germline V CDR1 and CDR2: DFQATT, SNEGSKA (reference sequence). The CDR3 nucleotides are TGCAGTGCTAGAGAGTCAGGACCCTACGAGCAGTACTTC. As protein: CSARESGPYEQYF.